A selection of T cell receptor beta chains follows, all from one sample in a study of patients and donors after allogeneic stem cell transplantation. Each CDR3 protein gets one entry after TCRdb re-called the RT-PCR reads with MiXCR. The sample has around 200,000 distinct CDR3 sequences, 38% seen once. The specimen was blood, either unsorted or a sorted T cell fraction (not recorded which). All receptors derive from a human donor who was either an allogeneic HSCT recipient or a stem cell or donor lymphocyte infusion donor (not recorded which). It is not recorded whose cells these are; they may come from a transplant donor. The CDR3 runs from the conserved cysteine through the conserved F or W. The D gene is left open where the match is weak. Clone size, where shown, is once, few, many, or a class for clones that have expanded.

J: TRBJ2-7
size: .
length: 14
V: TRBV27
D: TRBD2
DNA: TGTGCCACCAGGGGAGGACTAGCGGGGGCAACTCAGTACTTC
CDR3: CATRGGLAGATQYF

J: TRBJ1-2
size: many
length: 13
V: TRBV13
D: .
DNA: TGTGCCAGCAGCCCGGGACCCTTCTATGGCTACACCTTC
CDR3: CASSPGPFYGYTF

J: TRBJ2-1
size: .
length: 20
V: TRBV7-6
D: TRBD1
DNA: TGTGCCAGCAGCTTAGCGAAGGGCAGGGGGCGCGTGGGGTTCTTTAATGAGCAGTTCTTC
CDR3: CASSLAKGRGRVGFFNEQFF

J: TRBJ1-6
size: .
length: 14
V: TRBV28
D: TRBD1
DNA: TGTGCCAGCAGTCCGACAGGGCCGAATTCACCCCTCCACTTT
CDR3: CASSPTGPNSPLHF

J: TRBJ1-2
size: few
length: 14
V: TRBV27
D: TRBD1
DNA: TGTGCCAGCAGGACAGGGGGCGCTGACTATGGCTACACCTTC
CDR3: CASRTGGADYGYTF

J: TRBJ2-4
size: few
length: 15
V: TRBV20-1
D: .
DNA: TGCAGTGGGGGAAGAATCGACAGACCCAAAAACATTCAGTACTTC
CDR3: CSGGRIDRPKNIQYF

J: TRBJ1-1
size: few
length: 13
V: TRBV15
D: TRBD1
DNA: TGTGCCACCAGCAGCAACGTCCCGGGACAGCCTTTCTTT
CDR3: CATSSNVPGQPFF

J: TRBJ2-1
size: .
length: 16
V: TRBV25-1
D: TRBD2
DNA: TGTGCCAGCAGTGAATCTCGGACTAGCGGCTACAATGAGCAGTTCTTC
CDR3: CASSESRTSGYNEQFF

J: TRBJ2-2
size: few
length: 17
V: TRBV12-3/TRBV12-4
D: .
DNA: TGTGCCAGCAGCCCTATAAGGGAGAGCCTCAACACCGGGGAGCTGTTTTTT
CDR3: CASSPIRESLNTGELFF

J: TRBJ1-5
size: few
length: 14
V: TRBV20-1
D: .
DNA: TGCAGTGTAAGCGCACGGGGAAGGTATCAGCCCCAGCATTTT
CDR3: CSVSARGRYQPQHF

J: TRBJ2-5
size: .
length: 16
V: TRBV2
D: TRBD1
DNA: TGTGCCAGCAGTGATTGGTTACAGGGGGTAGGAGAGACCCAGTACTTC
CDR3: CASSDWLQGVGETQYF

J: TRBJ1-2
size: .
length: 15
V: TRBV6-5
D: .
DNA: TGTGCCAGCAGTTACTCGGTCAGGGGTCGGTATGGCTACACCTTC
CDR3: CASSYSVRGRYGYTF

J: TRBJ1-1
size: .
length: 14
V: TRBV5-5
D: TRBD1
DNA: TGTGCCAGCAGCCTCTTACAGGGGGCCGCTGAAGCTTTCTTT
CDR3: CASSLLQGAAEAFF

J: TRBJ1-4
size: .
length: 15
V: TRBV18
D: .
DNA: TGTGCCAGCTCACCTTCTCGGGACACGTTGGAAAAACTGTTTTTT
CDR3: CASSPSRDTLEKLFF

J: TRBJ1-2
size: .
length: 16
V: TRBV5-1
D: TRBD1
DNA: TGCGCCAGCAGCTTGTCCGGGACAGGTGTTTCTTATGGCTACACCTTC
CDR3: CASSLSGTGVSYGYTF

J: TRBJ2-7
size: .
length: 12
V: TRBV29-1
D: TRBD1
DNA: TGCAGCGTTAGCCAGGGGGCCTACGAGCAGTACTTC
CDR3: CSVSQGAYEQYF

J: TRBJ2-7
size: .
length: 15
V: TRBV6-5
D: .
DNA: TGTGCCAGCAGTTACGGCAGGGCCAAATCCTACGAGCAGTACTTC
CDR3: CASSYGRAKSYEQYF

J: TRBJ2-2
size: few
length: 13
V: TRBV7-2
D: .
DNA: TGTGCCAGCAGCTTAGACGACGCTGGGGAGCTGTTTTTT
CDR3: CASSLDDAGELFF